This passage covers 20 T cell receptor beta chains from one sample sequenced in a study of shared T cell receptors in the human thymus. Clones were read by immunoSEQ multiplex PCR, and TCRdb kept only the in-frame ones, dropping some. The sample carries some 760,000 clones, 70% to 90% recorded once. These data were also reused for a study on human thymus T cells.

The specimen sequenced was thymocytes. These receptors were taken from a girl under three years old with a congenital heart defect.

The rearrangement links TRBV7-9 to TRBJ1-2; possible D gene TRBD1, 5 bases. V was shortened by 1 base and J by 4 bases, with 16 bases between the two germline ends. Germline CDR1 reads SEHNR; CDR2 reads FQNEAQ (reference sequence). This CDR3 has 16 amino acids. The CDR3 reads CASSLGGGRGGYGYTF. In nucleotides, the CDR3 is TGTGCCAGCAGCTTAGGAGGCGGCCGCGGGGGCTATGGCTACACCTTC.

The chain links TRBV2 to TRBJ1-4; no clear D. Trimming shortened V by 2 bases and J by 1 base, and 17 bases separated the two germline ends. The CDR3 is 18 residues long. The V gene's germline CDR1 is SNHLY and CDR2 FYNNEI. The CDR3 loop reads CASSETPPLKETNEKLFF. The CDR3 DNA reads as TGTGCCAGCAGTGAAACACCTCCTCTTAAAGAAACTAATGAAAAACTGTTTTTT.

This clone was found a few times. J is TRBJ1-1 and V is TRBV11-2; TRBD1 matches 7 bases. In germline, CDR1 is SGHAT, CDR2 FQNNGV. Losses at the gene ends were 3 bases for V and 5 bases for J; bases not matched to a gene: 6. CDR3 length: 14 amino acids. The CDR3 region is CASSLRGGATEAFF. The CDR3 nucleotides are TGTGCCAGCAGCTTGAGAGGGGGCGCAACTGAAGCTTTCTTT.

The chain is built from TRBV5-6 and TRBJ2-3; D perhaps matches TRBD2 (6 bases). This CDR3 is built from 17 residues. Germline-derived CDR1 and CDR2 are SGHDT and YYEEEE. The V end lost 4 bases, the J end lost 0 bases, and 18 bases lay between the germline ends. The DNA for the CDR3 is TGTGCCAGCAGCCTACAGGAGGGAAAAACTAGCACAGATACGCAGTATTTT. It encodes CASSLQEGKTSTDTQYF.

There are a few counts of this clone. The chain links TRBV27 to TRBJ2-1, with D unclear. The germline V gene has CDR1 MNHEY and CDR2 SMNVEV (reference sequence). The CDR3 is made up of 16 amino acids. Trimming pared 2 bases from V and 7 bases from J, leaving 18 bases between. The CDR3 loop reads CASSLAFRISRNEQFF. The CDR3 DNA is TGTGCCAGCAGTTTAGCGTTCAGGATTTCTCGAAATGAGCAGTTCTTC.

V gene TRBV5-1 combines with J gene TRBJ1-1; maybe TRBD1 (5 bases). CDR1 and CDR2 from the germline V gene are SGHRS and YFSETQ. This CDR3 has 20 amino acids. Between the trimmed V and J ends, which lost 0 bases and 11 bases, there was a span of 35 bases. Written as DNA, the CDR3 is TGCGCCAGCAGCTTGGAGGCCCCGAGCAGGGAGGGCGTTGGGGTCCCGTGGGCTTTCTTT. Its protein is CASSLEAPSREGVGVPWAFF.

The chain combines TRBV7-9 with TRBJ2-1; tentatively, D is TRBD1 (6 bases). The CDR3 consists of 15 residues. CDR1 is SEHNR and CDR2 is FQNEAQ in the germline V gene (reference sequence). V was clipped by 1 base and J by 5 bases, with 12 bases between them. CDR3 in DNA: TGTGCCAGCAGCTTAGGGACAGACAATCACAATGAGCAGTTCTTC. It codes for CASSLGTDNHNEQFF.

V is TRBV5-1 and J is TRBJ1-1, with TRBD1 matching over 7 bases. This CDR3 contains 15 residues. V dropped 3 bases and J dropped 9; count of bases not matched to a gene: 14. Germline V CDR1 and CDR2: SGHRS, YFSETQ. The CDR3 DNA is TGCGCCAGCAGCTCAACTAGACAGGGAACTAGGAAAGCTTTCTTT. It codes for CASSSTRQGTRKAFF.

Remarks on this clone: The DNA is omitted, as the CDR3 cannot be located on it reliably, and the CDR3 follows TCRdb's listing. The chain joins TRBV7-9 to TRBJ2-5; TRBD1 was called by the table and not checked on the DNA. Including both end residues, the CDR3 is 17 amino acids long. The germline CDR1 and CDR2 sequences are SEHNR and FQNEAQ (reference sequence). Here the CDR3 reads CASSNRHFGPDQETQYF.

This rearrangement joins TRBV19 to TRBJ1-3; a possible D gene is TRBD1 (6 bases). Germline V gene data show CDR1 as LNHDA and CDR2 as SQIVND (reference sequence). CDR3 length: 16 amino acids. Trimming stripped 7 bases from V and 0 bases from J, with 16 bases between. This chain's CDR3 is CASTRGGRRSGNTIYF. The DNA of the CDR3 is TGTGCCAGTACCAGGGGTGGCAGGCGCTCTGGAAACACCATATATTTT.

The V gene is TRBV5-1, the J gene TRBJ2-5, with 7 nucleotides matching TRBD1. CDR1 and CDR2 from the germline V gene are SGHRS and YFSETQ. Germline trimming cut 4 bases from V and 4 bases from J; bases unmatched to any gene: 10. The CDR3 is 15 amino acids. CDR3 region: CASSLGRQGSETQYF. The CDR3 DNA is TGCGCCAGCAGCCTCGGACGACAGGGCTCAGAGACCCAGTACTTC.

The rearrangement joins TRBV7-2 to TRBJ2-3; D is perhaps TRBD2 (5 bases). V shed 0 bases and J shed 2 bases, with 24 bases lying between them. The V gene's germline CDR1 is SGHTA and CDR2 FQGNSA. The length of the CDR3 is 20 residues. The CDR3 loop reads CASSLALGEGWLPYTDTQYF. The CDR3 DNA follows: TGTGCCAGCAGCTTAGCGCTCGGGGAAGGGTGGCTACCATACACAGATACGCAGTATTTT.

This chain uses TRBV4-3 with TRBJ2-3; D might be TRBD1 (5 bases). Looked up from germline, CDR1 is LGHNA and CDR2 is YSLEER. The CDR3 contains 14 residues. V was trimmed by 2 bases and J by 3 bases, leaving 9 bases between them. DNA of the CDR3: TGCGCCAGCAGCCAATTGACAGCGACAGATACGCAGTATTTT. Protein: CASSQLTATDTQYF.

The gene calls are TRBV6-5 and TRBJ1-5; TRBD1 matches at 8 bases. V trimming: 6 bases; J trimming: 6 bases; junction bases outside the gene matches: 7. CDR3 length: 14 residues. Germline CDR1 MNHEY, CDR2 SVGAGI. The CDR3 DNA reads as TGTGCCAGCAGGCAGGGGGCACTTTCTCAGCCCCAGCATTTT. This gives the protein CASRQGALSQPQHF.

The rearrangement links TRBV7-9 to TRBJ1-2; maybe TRBD1 (5 bases). Germline loops: CDR1 SEHNR, CDR2 FQNEAQ (reference sequence). This CDR3 region has 15 residues. Trimming took 4 bases from V and 2 from J, leaving 14 bases between them. CDR3 DNA: TGTGCCAGCAGCTCCAGGGAGGGGTCCAACTATGGCTACACCTTC. Encoded protein: CASSSREGSNYGYTF. Full variable domain (rest looked up from reference TRBV7-9 and TRBJ1-2): DTGVSQNPRHKITKRGQNVTFRCDPISEHNRLYWYRQTLGQGPEFLTYFQNEAQLEKSRLLSDRFSAERPKGSFSTLEIQRTEQGDSAMYLCASSSREGSNYGYTFGSGTRLTVV.

This rearrangement joins TRBV4-1 to TRBJ1-2; possibly TRBD1 for D (6 bases). Trimming took off 4 bases at V and 7 bases at J, with 25 bases between the two ends. Per germline, CDR1 MGHRA and CDR2 YSYEKL. The CDR3 is 17 amino acids. CDR3 coding DNA: TGCGCCAGCAGCCCTGGGGCTATGGGACACCCTCGCCTTGGCTACACCTTC. As protein: CASSPGAMGHPRLGYTF.

The V call is TRBV28, the J call TRBJ1-5; no reliable D call. The CDR3 runs to 18 residues. V was cut by 1 base and J by 2 bases, with 18 bases left in between. Germline CDR1 and CDR2: MDHEN and SYDVKM. The CDR3, as DNA: TGTGCCAGCAGTTTATTCGGCCCCGGAGTGCGTCGCAATCAGCCCCAGCATTTT. This translates into CASSLFGPGVRRNQPQHF.

This clone was counted between two and nine times. V is TRBV27 and J is TRBJ1-2; tentatively, D is TRBD1 (6 bases). Trimming stripped 6 bases from V and 3 bases from J, with 14 bases between. CDR3 length: 14 residues. The germline V gene has CDR1 MNHEY and CDR2 SMNVEV (reference sequence). The chain's CDR3 is CASSLGQGYYGYTF. CDR3 DNA sequence: TGTGCCAGCAGCCTAGGGCAGGGGTACTATGGCTACACCTTC.

The chain carries TRBV25-1 and TRBJ2-7; 10 nucleotides line up with TRBD1. The CDR3 totals 15 residues. Germline V gene sequence: CDR1 MGHDK, CDR2 SYGVNS. V lost 4 bases to trimming and J lost 1 base; unmatched junction nucleotides: 4. CDR3 nucleotides: TGTGCCAGCAGTGGGACAGGGGGGTGGTCCTACGAGCAGTACTTC. Protein product: CASSGTGGWSYEQYF.

The rearrangement links TRBV27 to TRBJ1-2; 9 bases fit TRBD1. The CDR3 length is 15 residues. The trim removed 4 bases at V and 5 bases at J, leaving 8 bases unmatched. Germline CDR1 and CDR2: MNHEY and SMNVEV (reference sequence). CDR3 nucleotide sequence: TGTGCCAGCAGTTCGAGACAGGGGGACATGTATGGCTACACCTTC. This codes for CASSSRQGDMYGYTF.